A selection of T cell receptor beta chains follows, all from one sample in a study of blood T cell repertoires in COVID-19. Assay used: immunoSEQ multiplex PCR; TCRdb lists only in-frame clones, some missing. The sample shows about 39,000 clones, 85% of them seen only once. The sample taken for sequencing was peripheral blood. The origin of the receptors is a human donor in a cohort sampled during active COVID-19. Each CDR3 is given with its conserved first and last residue. The order of the fields is D gene, J gene, V gene, clone size, CDR3 DNA, CDR3 protein. The D gene is left open where the match is weak. Some rows mark clone size as missing; the rest say once, few, many or name a class of expanded clone.

d_call: TRBD2; j_call: TRBJ2-1; v_call: TRBV7-3; clone_size: NA; cdr3_nt: TGTGCCAGCAGCCTTAGCGGGGCCAAGGACAATGAGCAGTTCTTC; cdr3_aa: CASSLSGAKDNEQFF
d_call: TRBD1; j_call: TRBJ2-3; v_call: TRBV2; clone_size: NA; cdr3_nt: TGTGCCGGACAGGGAGCCCGCACAGATACGCAGTATTTT; cdr3_aa: CAGQGARTDTQYF
d_call: NA; j_call: TRBJ2-7; v_call: TRBV10-3; clone_size: NA; cdr3_nt: TGTGCCATCAGTCCGTCGGGACAAAGCTCCTACGAGCAGTACTTC; cdr3_aa: CAISPSGQSSYEQYF
d_call: NA; j_call: TRBJ2-1; v_call: TRBV5-1; clone_size: NA; cdr3_nt: TGCGCCAGCAGCTGGTCCAGCGACAATGAGCAGTTCTTC; cdr3_aa: CASSWSSDNEQFF
d_call: TRBD2; j_call: TRBJ2-1; v_call: TRBV18; clone_size: NA; cdr3_nt: TGTGCCAGCTCACCTCTGATAGCGGGGGCCAGTTACAATGAGCAGTTCTTC; cdr3_aa: CASSPLIAGASYNEQFF
d_call: NA; j_call: TRBJ1-6; v_call: TRBV5-1; clone_size: NA; cdr3_nt: TGCGCCAGCAGAGTAGACAATCCCCCGTCACCCCTCCACTTT; cdr3_aa: CASRVDNPPSPLHF
d_call: NA; j_call: TRBJ2-7; v_call: TRBV7-9; clone_size: NA; cdr3_nt: TGTGCCAGCAGCTTCAGGGGCAGCTCCTACGAGCAGTACTTC; cdr3_aa: CASSFRGSSYEQYF
d_call: TRBD1; j_call: TRBJ2-7; v_call: TRBV7-2; clone_size: once; cdr3_nt: TGTGCCAGCAGCTTAGTTTCGGGACAGGGGTTGGACGAGCAGTACTTC; cdr3_aa: CASSLVSGQGLDEQYF
d_call: TRBD1; j_call: TRBJ2-5; v_call: TRBV20-1; clone_size: few; cdr3_nt: TGCAGTGCTAGTAGACGGGACAGGGGGCAAGAGACCCAGTACTTC; cdr3_aa: CSASRRDRGQETQYF
d_call: NA; j_call: TRBJ1-1; v_call: TRBV4-1; clone_size: NA; cdr3_nt: TGCGCCAGCAGCCAAGAAGAGACAGTAAACACTGAAGCTTTCTTT; cdr3_aa: CASSQEETVNTEAFF
d_call: NA; j_call: TRBJ1-1; v_call: TRBV3-1/TRBV3-2; clone_size: NA; cdr3_nt: TGTGCCAGCAGCCAAGAATCGGTGGGCACGTCTACTCGGAACACTGAAGCTTTCTTT; cdr3_aa: CASSQESVGTSTRNTEAFF
d_call: NA; j_call: TRBJ2-2; v_call: TRBV12-3/TRBV12-4; clone_size: NA; cdr3_nt: TGTGCCAGCAGGACCGGACAGACCGGGGAGCTGTTTTTT; cdr3_aa: CASRTGQTGELFF
d_call: TRBD1; j_call: TRBJ1-1; v_call: TRBV6-4; clone_size: NA; cdr3_nt: TGTGCCAGCAGAGCCGGGACAGGGAACACTGAAGCTTTCTTT; cdr3_aa: CASRAGTGNTEAFF
d_call: NA; j_call: TRBJ1-1; v_call: TRBV28; clone_size: NA; cdr3_nt: TGTGCCAGCAGTTTATCCAGGAACACTGAAGCTTTCTTT; cdr3_aa: CASSLSRNTEAFF
d_call: TRBD2; j_call: TRBJ2-5; v_call: TRBV2; clone_size: NA; cdr3_nt: TGTGCCAGCATGCGAGGGGCGGGAGAAGAGACCCAGTACTTC; cdr3_aa: CASMRGAGEETQYF
d_call: NA; j_call: TRBJ1-1; v_call: TRBV3-1/TRBV3-2; clone_size: NA; cdr3_nt: TGTGCCAGCAGCCTAGGAACAGGGTATTTAGGTGAAGCTTTCTTT; cdr3_aa: CASSLGTGYLGEAFF
d_call: TRBD2; j_call: TRBJ2-1; v_call: TRBV13; clone_size: NA; cdr3_nt: TGTGCCAGCAGCCCCCCTAGCGGGGCCCCGGGGTACAATGAGCAGTTCTTC; cdr3_aa: CASSPPSGAPGYNEQFF
d_call: NA; j_call: TRBJ2-1; v_call: TRBV7-3; clone_size: NA; cdr3_nt: TGTGCCAGCAGCTTGGGGCCTGGCGGTGAGCAGTTCTTC; cdr3_aa: CASSLGPGGEQFF
d_call: TRBD1; j_call: TRBJ2-1; v_call: TRBV27; clone_size: NA; cdr3_nt: TGTGCCAGCAGTTCTTTTGGACAGGGGATCTACAATGAGCAGTTCTTC; cdr3_aa: CASSSFGQGIYNEQFF
d_call: NA; j_call: TRBJ1-3; v_call: TRBV5-1; clone_size: NA; cdr3_nt: TGCGCCAGCAGCTTGACTAACCGGGGACATAGTGGAAACACCATATATTTT; cdr3_aa: CASSLTNRGHSGNTIYF
d_call: TRBD1; j_call: TRBJ1-3; v_call: TRBV7-2; clone_size: NA; cdr3_nt: TGTGCCAGCAGCTTAGTGGCAGGGGGGTTAGCTGGAAACACCATATATTTT; cdr3_aa: CASSLVAGGLAGNTIYF
d_call: TRBD1; j_call: TRBJ1-2; v_call: TRBV5-4; clone_size: NA; cdr3_nt: TGTGCCAGCAGCTTGGGACAGGGGGGAATCTCTGGCTATGGCTACACCTTC; cdr3_aa: CASSLGQGGISGYGYTF
d_call: TRBD1; j_call: TRBJ1-1; v_call: TRBV7-2; clone_size: once; cdr3_nt: TGTGCCAGCAGCCAACAGGGGCCCGTGGGGACTGAAGCTTTCTTT; cdr3_aa: CASSQQGPVGTEAFF
d_call: NA; j_call: TRBJ2-3; v_call: TRBV10-1; clone_size: NA; cdr3_nt: TGCGCCAGCAGTGAAGGGACTTCGAGGGGCACAGATACGCAGTATTTT; cdr3_aa: CASSEGTSRGTDTQYF
d_call: NA; j_call: TRBJ2-3; v_call: TRBV2; clone_size: NA; cdr3_nt: TGTGCCAGCAGTACTCTGCTAGAATTAGATACGCAGTATTTT; cdr3_aa: CASSTLLELDTQYF
d_call: NA; j_call: TRBJ1-5; v_call: TRBV25-1; clone_size: NA; cdr3_nt: TGTGCCAGCAGTGAAGTGTCCGGGACACCCCAGCATTTT; cdr3_aa: CASSEVSGTPQHF
d_call: NA; j_call: TRBJ2-5; v_call: TRBV7-9; clone_size: NA; cdr3_nt: TGTGCCAGCAGTCAGGAGACCCAGTACTTC; cdr3_aa: CASSQETQYF
d_call: TRBD1; j_call: TRBJ1-1; v_call: TRBV6-1; clone_size: NA; cdr3_nt: TGTGCCAGCAGTGGAGACAGGGCGAAGGGCGCCACTGAAGCTTTCTTT; cdr3_aa: CASSGDRAKGATEAFF
d_call: TRBD1; j_call: TRBJ1-4; v_call: TRBV3-1/TRBV3-2; clone_size: once; cdr3_nt: TGTGCCAGCAGCCTAACAACAGGGGGCAGCGGTGAAAAACTGTTTTTT; cdr3_aa: CASSLTTGGSGEKLFF
d_call: NA; j_call: TRBJ2-4; v_call: TRBV6-5; clone_size: NA; cdr3_nt: TGTGCCAGCAAAACGCTAGGGGGCAAAAACATTCAGTACTTC; cdr3_aa: CASKTLGGKNIQYF
d_call: NA; j_call: TRBJ2-3; v_call: TRBV9; clone_size: few; cdr3_nt: TGTGCCAGCAGCCCACAGTCTAGCATTGGTACGCAGTATTTT; cdr3_aa: CASSPQSSIGTQYF
d_call: NA; j_call: TRBJ2-7; v_call: TRBV10-3; clone_size: NA; cdr3_nt: TGTGCCATCAGGAACTCTAGGGGCCGGGACGAGCAGTACTTC; cdr3_aa: CAIRNSRGRDEQYF
d_call: NA; j_call: TRBJ2-4; v_call: TRBV10-3; clone_size: NA; cdr3_nt: TGTGCCATATCACAGGACGAAAAAAACATTCAGTACTTC; cdr3_aa: CAISQDEKNIQYF
d_call: NA; j_call: TRBJ1-1; v_call: TRBV9; clone_size: NA; cdr3_nt: TGTGCCAGCAGCGTAGGCCCTGACAGGAACACTGAAGCTTTCTTT; cdr3_aa: CASSVGPDRNTEAFF
d_call: NA; j_call: TRBJ2-2; v_call: TRBV7-2; clone_size: NA; cdr3_nt: TGTGCCAGCAGCCCCCAGGTAGTCTCGGGGACCGGGGAGCTGTTTTTT; cdr3_aa: CASSPQVVSGTGELFF
d_call: NA; j_call: TRBJ1-4; v_call: TRBV4-3; clone_size: NA; cdr3_nt: TGCGCCAGCAGCCCCGGGACATCTGAAAAACTGTTTTTT; cdr3_aa: CASSPGTSEKLFF
d_call: TRBD2; j_call: TRBJ2-3; v_call: TRBV28; clone_size: NA; cdr3_nt: TGTGCCAGCAGTTCATCGGGACTAGCGGGAGGATTAGATACGCAGTATTTT; cdr3_aa: CASSSSGLAGGLDTQYF
d_call: TRBD2; j_call: TRBJ2-7; v_call: TRBV4-3; clone_size: few; cdr3_nt: TGCGCCAGCAGCCAAGAGGGGACTAGCGGGAGAGTTTACTTC; cdr3_aa: CASSQEGTSGRVYF
d_call: TRBD1; j_call: TRBJ2-6; v_call: TRBV5-1; clone_size: NA; cdr3_nt: TGCGCCAGCAGCTCACAGGGGGCAACTGGGGCCAACGTCCTGACTTTC; cdr3_aa: CASSSQGATGANVLTF
d_call: NA; j_call: TRBJ1-5; v_call: TRBV2; clone_size: NA; cdr3_nt: TGTGCCAGCAGTGGGCAGTCCGTCAATCAGCCCCAGCATTTT; cdr3_aa: CASSGQSVNQPQHF